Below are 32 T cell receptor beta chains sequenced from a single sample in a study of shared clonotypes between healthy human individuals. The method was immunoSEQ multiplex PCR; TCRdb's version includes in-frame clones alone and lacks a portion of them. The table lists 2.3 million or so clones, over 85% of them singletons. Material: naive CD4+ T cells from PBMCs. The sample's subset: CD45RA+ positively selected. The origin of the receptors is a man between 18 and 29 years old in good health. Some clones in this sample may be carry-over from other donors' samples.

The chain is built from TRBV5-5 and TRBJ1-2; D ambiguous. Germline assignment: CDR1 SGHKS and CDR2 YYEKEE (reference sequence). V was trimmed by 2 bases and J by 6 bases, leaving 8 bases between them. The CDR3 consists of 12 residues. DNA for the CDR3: TGTGCCAGCAGCTTCGACTCAAATGGCTACACCTTC. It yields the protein CASSFDSNGYTF.

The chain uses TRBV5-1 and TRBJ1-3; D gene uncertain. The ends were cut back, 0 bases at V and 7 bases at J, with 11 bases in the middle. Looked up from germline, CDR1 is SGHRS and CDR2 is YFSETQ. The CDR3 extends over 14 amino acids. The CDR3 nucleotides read TGCGCCAGCAGCTTGGGAGTGTTCGGTAACACCATATATTTT. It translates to CASSLGVFGNTIYF. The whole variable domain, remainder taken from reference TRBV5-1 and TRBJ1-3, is KAGVTQTPRYLIKTRGQQVTLSCSPISGHRSVSWYQQTPGQGLQFLFEYFSETQRNKGNFPGRFSGRQFSNSRSEMNVSTLELGDSALYLCASSLGVFGNTIYFGEGSWLTVV.

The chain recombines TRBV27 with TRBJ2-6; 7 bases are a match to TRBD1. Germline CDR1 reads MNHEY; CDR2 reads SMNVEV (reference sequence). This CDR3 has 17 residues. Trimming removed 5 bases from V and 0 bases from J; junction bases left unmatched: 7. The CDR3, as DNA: TGTGCCAGCAGTAAGACAGGGTTAAGCTCTGGGGCCAACGTCCTGACTTTC. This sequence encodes CASSKTGLSSGANVLTF.

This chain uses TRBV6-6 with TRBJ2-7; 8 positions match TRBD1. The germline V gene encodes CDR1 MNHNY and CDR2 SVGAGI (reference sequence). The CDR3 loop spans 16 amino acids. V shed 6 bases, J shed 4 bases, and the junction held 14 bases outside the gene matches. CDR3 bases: TGTGCCAGCAGACACGCATCGGACAGGGATTTATACGAGCAGTACTTC. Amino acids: CASRHASDRDLYEQYF.

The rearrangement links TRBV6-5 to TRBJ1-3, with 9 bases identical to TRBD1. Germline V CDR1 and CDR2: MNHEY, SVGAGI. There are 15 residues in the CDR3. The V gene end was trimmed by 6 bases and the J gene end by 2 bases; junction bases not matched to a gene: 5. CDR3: CASRQQGAAGNTIYF. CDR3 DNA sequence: TGTGCCAGCAGACAACAGGGGGCGGCTGGAAACACCATATATTTT.

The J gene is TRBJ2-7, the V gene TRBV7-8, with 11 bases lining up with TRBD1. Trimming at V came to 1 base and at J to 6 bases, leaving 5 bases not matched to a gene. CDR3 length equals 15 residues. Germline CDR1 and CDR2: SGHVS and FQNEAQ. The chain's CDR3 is CASSLGPDRGREQYF. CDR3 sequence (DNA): TGTGCCAGCAGCTTAGGTCCGGACAGGGGGCGCGAGCAGTACTTC.

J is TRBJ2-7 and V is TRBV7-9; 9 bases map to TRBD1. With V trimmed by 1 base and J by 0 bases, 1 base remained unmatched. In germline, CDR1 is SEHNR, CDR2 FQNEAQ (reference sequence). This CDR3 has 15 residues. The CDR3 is CASSLGTGVSYEQYF. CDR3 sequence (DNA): TGTGCCAGCAGCTTAGGGACAGGGGTCTCCTACGAGCAGTACTTC.

The CDR3 nucleotides are TGTGCCAGCAGCCCCGGAAAGTCCACCATATATTTT. As protein: CASSPGKSTIYF. V is TRBV7-9 and J is TRBJ1-3; no firm D call. The V end lost 5 bases, the J end lost 9 bases, and 11 bases lay between the germline ends. The CDR3 covers 12 residues. The germline V gene has CDR1 SEHNR and CDR2 FQNEAQ (reference sequence). Full variable domain (missing parts from reference TRBV7-9 and TRBJ1-3): DTGVSQNPRHKITKRGQNVTFRCDPISEHNRLYWYRQTLGQGPEFLTYFQNEAQLEKSRLLSDRFSAERPKGSFSTLEIQRTEQGDSAMYLCASSPGKSTIYFGEGSWLTVV.

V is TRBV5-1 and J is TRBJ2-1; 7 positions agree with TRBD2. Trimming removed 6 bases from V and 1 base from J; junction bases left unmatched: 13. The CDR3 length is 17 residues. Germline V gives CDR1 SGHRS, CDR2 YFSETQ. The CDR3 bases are TGCGCCAGCACCTTCAGCGGCGGCGGGAGTTCCTACAATGAGCAGTTCTTC. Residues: CASTFSGGGSSYNEQFF. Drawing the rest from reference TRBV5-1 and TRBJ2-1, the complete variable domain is KAGVTQTPRYLIKTRGQQVTLSCSPISGHRSVSWYQQTPGQGLQFLFEYFSETQRNKGNFPGRFSGRQFSNSRSEMNVSTLELGDSALYLCASTFSGGGSSYNEQFFGPGTRLTVL.

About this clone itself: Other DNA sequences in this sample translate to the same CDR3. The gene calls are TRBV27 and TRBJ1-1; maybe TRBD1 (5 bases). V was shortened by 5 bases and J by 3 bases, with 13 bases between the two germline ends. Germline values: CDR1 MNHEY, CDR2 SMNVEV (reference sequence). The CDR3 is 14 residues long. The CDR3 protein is CASSLRRGDTEAFF. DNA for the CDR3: TGTGCCAGCAGTCTTCGGCGGGGGGACACTGAAGCTTTCTTT.

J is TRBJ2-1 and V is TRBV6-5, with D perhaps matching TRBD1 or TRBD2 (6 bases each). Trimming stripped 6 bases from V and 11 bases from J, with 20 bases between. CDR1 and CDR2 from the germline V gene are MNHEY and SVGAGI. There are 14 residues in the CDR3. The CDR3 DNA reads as TGTGCCAGCAGCCCCGGGACACTGGAGGGGAAGCAGTTCTTC. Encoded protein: CASSPGTLEGKQFF.

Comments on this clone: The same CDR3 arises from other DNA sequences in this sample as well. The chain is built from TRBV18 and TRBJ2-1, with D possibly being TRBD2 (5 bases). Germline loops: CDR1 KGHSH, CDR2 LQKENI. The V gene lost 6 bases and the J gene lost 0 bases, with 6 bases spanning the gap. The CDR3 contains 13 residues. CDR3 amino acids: CASSRDSYNEQFF. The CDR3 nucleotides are TGTGCCAGCTCCCGGGACTCCTACAATGAGCAGTTCTTC.

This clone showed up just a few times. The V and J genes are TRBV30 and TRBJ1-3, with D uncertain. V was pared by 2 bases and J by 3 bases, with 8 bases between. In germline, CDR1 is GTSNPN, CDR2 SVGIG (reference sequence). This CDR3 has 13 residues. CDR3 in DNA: TGTGCCTGGAGTCCGGACGGTGGAAACACCATATATTTT. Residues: CAWSPDGGNTIYF.

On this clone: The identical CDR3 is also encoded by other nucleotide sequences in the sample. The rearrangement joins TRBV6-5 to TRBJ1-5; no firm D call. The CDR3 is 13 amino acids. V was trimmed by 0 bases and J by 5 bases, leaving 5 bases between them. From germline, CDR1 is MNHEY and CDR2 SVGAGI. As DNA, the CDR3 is TGTGCCAGCAGTTACTCACCAGATCAGCCCCAGCATTTT. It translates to CASSYSPDQPQHF.

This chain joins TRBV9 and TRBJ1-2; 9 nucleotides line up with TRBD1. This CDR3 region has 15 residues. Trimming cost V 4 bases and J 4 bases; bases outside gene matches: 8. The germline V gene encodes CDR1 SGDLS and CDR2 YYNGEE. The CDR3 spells CASSQSTGGSYGYTF. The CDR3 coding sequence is TGTGCCAGCAGCCAAAGTACAGGGGGCAGCTATGGCTACACCTTC.

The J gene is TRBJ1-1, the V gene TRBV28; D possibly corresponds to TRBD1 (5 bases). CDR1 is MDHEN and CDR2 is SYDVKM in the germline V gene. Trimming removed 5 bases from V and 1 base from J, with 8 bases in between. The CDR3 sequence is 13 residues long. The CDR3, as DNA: TGTGCCAGCAGTGCCGACAGGAACACTGAAGCTTTCTTT. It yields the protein CASSADRNTEAFF.

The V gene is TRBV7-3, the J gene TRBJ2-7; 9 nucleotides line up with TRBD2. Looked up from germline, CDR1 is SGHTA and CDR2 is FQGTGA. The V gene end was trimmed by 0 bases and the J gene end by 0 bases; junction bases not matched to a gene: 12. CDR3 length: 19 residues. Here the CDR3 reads CASSLTGRTSANSSYEQYF. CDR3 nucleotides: TGTGCCAGCAGCTTAACGGGGCGGACTAGCGCCAACAGCTCCTACGAGCAGTACTTC.

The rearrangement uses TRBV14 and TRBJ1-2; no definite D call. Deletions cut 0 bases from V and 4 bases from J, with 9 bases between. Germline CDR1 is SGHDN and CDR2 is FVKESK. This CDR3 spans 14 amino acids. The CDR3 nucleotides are TGTGCCAGCAGCCAAGATGGTCGGTTCTATGGCTACACCTTC. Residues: CASSQDGRFYGYTF. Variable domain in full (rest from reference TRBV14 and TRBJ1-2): EAGVTQFPSHSVIEKGQTVTLRCDPISGHDNLYWYRRVMGKEIKFLLHFVKESKQDESGMPNNRFLAERTGGTYSTLKVQPAELEDSGVYFCASSQDGRFYGYTFGSGTRLTVV.

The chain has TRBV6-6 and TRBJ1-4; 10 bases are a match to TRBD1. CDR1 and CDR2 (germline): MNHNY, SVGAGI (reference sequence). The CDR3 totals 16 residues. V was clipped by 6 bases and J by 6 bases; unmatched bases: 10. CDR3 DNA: TGTGCCAGCAGGCCCGGGACAGGGGTCTCCGATGAAAAACTGTTTTTT. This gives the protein CASRPGTGVSDEKLFF.

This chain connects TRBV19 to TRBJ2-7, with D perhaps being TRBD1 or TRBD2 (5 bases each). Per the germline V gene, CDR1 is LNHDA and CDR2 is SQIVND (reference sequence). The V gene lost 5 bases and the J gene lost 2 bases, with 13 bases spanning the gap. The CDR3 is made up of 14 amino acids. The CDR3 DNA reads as TGTGCCAGTAGTGTCCGGGACGGTACCTACGAGCAGTACTTC. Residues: CASSVRDGTYEQYF.

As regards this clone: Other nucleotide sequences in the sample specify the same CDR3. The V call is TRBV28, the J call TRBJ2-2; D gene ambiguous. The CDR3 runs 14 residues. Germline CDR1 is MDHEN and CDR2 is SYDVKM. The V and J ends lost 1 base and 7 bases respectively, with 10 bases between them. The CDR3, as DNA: TGTGCCAGCAGTTTATCTGGACCAGGCGGGGAGCTGTTTTTT. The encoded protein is CASSLSGPGGELFF. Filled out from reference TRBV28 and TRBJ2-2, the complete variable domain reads DVKVTQSSRYLVKRTGEKVFLECVQDMDHENMFWYRQDPGLGLRLIYFSYDVKMKEKGDIPEGYSVSREKKERFSLILESASTNQTSMYLCASSLSGPGGELFFGEGSRLTVL.

CDR3 residues: CASSYGGGGPTDTQYF. DNA of the CDR3: TGTGCCAGCAGTTACGGAGGGGGAGGGCCTACAGATACGCAGTATTTT. The chain employs TRBV6-5 and TRBJ2-3; possibly TRBD2 for D (7 bases). The CDR3 has 16 amino acids. V shed 2 bases and J shed 3 bases, with 15 bases lying between them. The germline gives CDR1 MNHEY, CDR2 SVGAGI.

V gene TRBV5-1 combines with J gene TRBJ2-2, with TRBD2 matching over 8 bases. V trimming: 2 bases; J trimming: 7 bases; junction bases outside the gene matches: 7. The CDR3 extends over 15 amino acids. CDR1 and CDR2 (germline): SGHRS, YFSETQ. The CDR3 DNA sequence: TGCGCCAGCAGCTTTAAAGCGGGAGCCAGCGGGGAGCTGTTTTTT. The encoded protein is CASSFKAGASGELFF.

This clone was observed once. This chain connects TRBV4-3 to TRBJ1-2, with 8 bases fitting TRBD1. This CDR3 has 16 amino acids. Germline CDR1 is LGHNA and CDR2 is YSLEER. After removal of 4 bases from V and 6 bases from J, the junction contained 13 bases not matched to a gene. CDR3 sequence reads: CASSPGPARGRNGYTF. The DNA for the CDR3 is TGCGCCAGCAGCCCAGGCCCTGCCAGGGGGCGTAATGGCTACACCTTC.

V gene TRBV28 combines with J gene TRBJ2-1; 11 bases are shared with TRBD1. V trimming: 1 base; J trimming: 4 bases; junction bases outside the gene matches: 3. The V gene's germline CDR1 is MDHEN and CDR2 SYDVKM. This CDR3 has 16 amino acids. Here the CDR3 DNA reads TGTGCCAGCAGTTTATCAGGACAGGGGGCTTACAATGAGCAGTTCTTC. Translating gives CASSLSGQGAYNEQFF.

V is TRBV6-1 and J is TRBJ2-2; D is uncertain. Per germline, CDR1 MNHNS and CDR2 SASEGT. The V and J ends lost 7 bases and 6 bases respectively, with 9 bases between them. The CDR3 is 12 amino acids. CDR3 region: CASNSGSGELFF. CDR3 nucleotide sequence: TGTGCCAGCAATAGTGGTTCCGGGGAGCTGTTTTTT.

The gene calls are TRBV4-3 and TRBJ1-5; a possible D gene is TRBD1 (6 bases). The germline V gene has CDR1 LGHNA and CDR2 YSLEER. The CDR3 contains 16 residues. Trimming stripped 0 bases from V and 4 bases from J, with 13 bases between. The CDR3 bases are TGCGCCAGCAGCCAAGATGTGACAGGCTTTAATCAGCCCCAGCATTTT. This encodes CASSQDVTGFNQPQHF.

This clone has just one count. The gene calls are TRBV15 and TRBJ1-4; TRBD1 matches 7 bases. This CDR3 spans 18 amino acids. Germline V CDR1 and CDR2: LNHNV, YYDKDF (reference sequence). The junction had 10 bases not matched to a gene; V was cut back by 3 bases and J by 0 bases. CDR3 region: CATSRQGGTLATNEKLFF. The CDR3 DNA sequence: TGTGCCACCAGCAGGCAGGGGGGGACCCTTGCAACTAATGAAAAACTGTTTTTT.

The CDR3 coding sequence is TGTGCCAGCAGCACACCCCGACAGGGGGCAAGGTCTGAAGCTTTCTTT. Protein product: CASSTPRQGARSEAFF. This chain uses TRBV28 with TRBJ1-1; 10 nucleotides match TRBD1. The CDR3 loop spans 16 amino acids. J was trimmed by 6 bases and V by 6 bases; bases with no gene match: 13. Germline V gene data show CDR1 as MDHEN and CDR2 as SYDVKM.

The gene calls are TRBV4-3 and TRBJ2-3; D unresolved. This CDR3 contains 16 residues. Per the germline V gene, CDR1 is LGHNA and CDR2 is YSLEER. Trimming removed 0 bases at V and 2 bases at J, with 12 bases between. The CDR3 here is CASSQDRPGPTDTQYF. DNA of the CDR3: TGCGCCAGCAGCCAAGATAGGCCAGGTCCCACAGATACGCAGTATTTT.

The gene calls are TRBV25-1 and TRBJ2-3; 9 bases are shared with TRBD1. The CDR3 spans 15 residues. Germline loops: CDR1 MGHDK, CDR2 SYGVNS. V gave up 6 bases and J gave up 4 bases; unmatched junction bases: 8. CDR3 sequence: CASSGHRGLSDTQYF. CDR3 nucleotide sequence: TGTGCCAGCAGCGGCCACAGGGGGCTGTCAGATACGCAGTATTTT. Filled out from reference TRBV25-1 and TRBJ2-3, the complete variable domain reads EADIYQTPRYLVIGTGKKITLECSQTMGHDKMYWYQQDPGMELHLIHYSYGVNSTEKGDLSSESTVSRIRTEHFPLTLESARPSHTSQYLCASSGHRGLSDTQYFGPGTRLTVL.

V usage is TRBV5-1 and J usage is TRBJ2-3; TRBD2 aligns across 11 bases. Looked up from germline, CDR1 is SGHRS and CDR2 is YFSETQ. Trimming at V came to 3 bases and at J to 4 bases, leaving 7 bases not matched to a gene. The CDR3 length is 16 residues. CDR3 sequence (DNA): TGCGCCAGCAGCTCCAGGGAGGGACTAGCGGCAGATACGCAGTATTTT. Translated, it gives CASSSREGLAADTQYF.